This record concerns one T cell receptor (beta chain) sequence. Its antigen is still unknown. No base qualities exist here, and no much larger clone lies one base off it. Libraries were built with the immunoSEQ multiplex PCR assay. Adaptive Biotechnologies carried out TCRB amplification, library preparation, sequencing and preliminary bioinformatics at Survey level resolution. Per the source publication's procedure: In R, clonality was calculated as 1 minus the normalized Shannon entropy, and the Gini index was computed using the R package ineq. The overlap score was defined as the summed counts of shared sequences divided by the total counts of all sequences in both compared samples. Shared-clonotype significance used Fisher's exact test assuming a theoretical repertoire of 10^7 TCRB sequences. TCRdb retrieved this table from immuneACCESS and kept in-frame rearrangements only. Not all clones are present; in checked studies, unresolved V genes account for under half, and no reason is known for the remainder. V and J calls plus clone size are reproduced from that table; the DNA served to infer D and trimming. Within this sample are 5,500 to 8,000 clones, with around 84% of them counted one time only. The ten largest clones take up roughly 0.6% of the sample.

The germline V gene sets CDR1 to MGHRA and CDR2 to YSYEKL. V drops 1 base and J drops 3 bases, leaving 7 bases in between. The CDR3 numbers 15 residues from cysteine through phenylalanine. The only DNA kept is the CDR3, 45 bases in frame from the first base. The data stem from a study of follicular helper T cells after annual influenza vaccination (dated 2017 in TCRdb). With regard to the full study: Blood was drawn on days 0, 7 and 28 after each seasonal influenza vaccination. Multi-year samples were obtained from 6 or 7 subjects, with two vaccination seasons covered for a few subjects and three seasons covered for two subjects. To study recall of cTfh clones, some subjects were followed across successive annual vaccinations spanning the 2013-2014, 2014-2015 and 2015-2016 seasons. One week after vaccination, a second recruited cohort of roughly 11 subjects (Table S1) displayed a similar ICOS+CD38+ cTfh response. The 2013-2014 samples were cryopreserved, while the 2015 samples were processed right after collection. Summary of the overall study and its limitations: Day 7 ICOS+CD38+ clones were most often found later in ICOS-CD38- cTfh, suggesting that subset may serve as a memory reservoir. Undersampling of the much larger non-cTfh compartments could not be excluded when assessing influenza clone enrichment. Because only roughly 10-20% of the analyzed cells gave productive TCRB sequences, there was no way to sample rare clonotypes. ICOS+CD38+ cTfh clonality correlated with the frequency of that population, and its change correlated with the change in circulating plasmablast frequency. Successive annual vaccinations recalled a recurring oligoclonal ICOS+CD38+ cTfh response that included tetramer and AIM influenza-specific clonotypes.

The time point label, read with the paper, signifies: 2015-2016 season, 7 days after influenza vaccination. Adults received seasonal inactivated influenza vaccine (Fluvarix), and TCRB sequencing tracked sorted blood CD4 subsets before and after vaccination. To be eligible, subjects had to be community-dwelling and could not have received an influenza vaccine during the previous 6 months. Subjects were excluded for influenza vaccine contraindications, substance abuse, HIV/AIDS, active malignancy, immunomodulatory medication, or active illness such as respiratory infection. Between roughly 40 and 100 mL of blood was sampled per time point. PBMC were isolated using Ficoll-Paque PLUS or SepMate separation. As a non-Tfh comparison subset, CXCR5- memory CD4 T cells were sorted. Before DNA extraction, cell subsets were sorted from PBMC on a BD FACS Aria.

This receptor chain uses TRBV4-1 and TRBJ1-6; no D gene can be assigned with confidence. Sample: CXCR5- memory CD4+ T cells sorted from blood, taken 7 days after influenza vaccination. Taken with the paper, the label for cell subset or site translates to: CXCR5- memory CD4 T cells. The receptor's source is an adult who received the influenza vaccine. The CDR3: CASSQGRSYNSPLHF. In nucleotide form, the sequence is TGCGCCAGCAGCCAAGGACGCAGCTATAATTCACCCCTCCACTTT.